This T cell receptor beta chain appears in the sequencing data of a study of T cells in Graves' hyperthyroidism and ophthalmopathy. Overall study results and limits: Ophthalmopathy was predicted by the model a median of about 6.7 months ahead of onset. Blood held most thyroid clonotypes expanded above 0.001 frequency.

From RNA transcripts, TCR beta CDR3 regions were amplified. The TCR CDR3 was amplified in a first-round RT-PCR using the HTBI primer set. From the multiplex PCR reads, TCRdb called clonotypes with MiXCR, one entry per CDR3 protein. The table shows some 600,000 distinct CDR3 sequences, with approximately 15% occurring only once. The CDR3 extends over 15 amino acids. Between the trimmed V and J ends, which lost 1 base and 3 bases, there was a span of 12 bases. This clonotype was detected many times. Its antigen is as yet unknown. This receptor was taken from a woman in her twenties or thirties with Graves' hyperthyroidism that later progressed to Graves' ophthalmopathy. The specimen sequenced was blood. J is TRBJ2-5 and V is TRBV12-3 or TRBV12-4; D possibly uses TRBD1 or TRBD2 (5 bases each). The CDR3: CASSLELRGEETQYF. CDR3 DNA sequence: TGTGCCAGCAGTTTAGAACTGAGGGGAGAAGAGACCCAGTACTTC.